The clone carrying this T cell receptor beta chain has ten or more counts. The data stem from a study of T cells in Graves' hyperthyroidism and ophthalmopathy. The V and J ends lost 7 bases and 2 bases, in that order; junction bases with no gene match: 3. Germline assignment: CDR1 SQVTM and CDR2 ANQGSEA. The CDR3 totals 12 residues. Regions amplified from RNA transcripts were the TCR beta CDR3 regions. The TCR CDR3 first-round RT-PCR relied on the HTBI primer set. TCRdb redid the calling of the multiplex PCR reads with MiXCR, one entry per CDR3 protein. The table shows some 140,000 distinct CDR3 sequences, with roughly a fifth occurring only once.

The sequenced sample was blood. The rearrangement links TRBV29-1 to TRBJ1-2; 8 bases fit TRBD1. The clonotype comes from a woman in her fifties or sixties with Graves' hyperthyroidism that later progressed to Graves' ophthalmopathy. The CDR3 here is CSGRQGNYGYTF. The CDR3 DNA reads as TGCAGCGGGAGACAGGGGAACTATGGCTACACCTTC. Variable domain in full (rest from reference TRBV29-1 and TRBJ1-2): SAVISQKPSRDICQRGTSLTIQCQVDSQVTMMFWYRQQPGQSLTLIATANQGSEATYESGFVIDKFPISRPNLTFSTLTVSNMSPEDSSIYLCSGRQGNYGYTFGSGTRLTVV.